Following are 8 T cell receptor beta chains from one sample sequenced in a study of blood T cell repertoires in COVID-19. TCRdb's copy holds only in-frame clones and misses some; the assay was immunoSEQ multiplex PCR. Of more than 55,000 clones listed, 80% to 90% are singletons. Sequenced material: peripheral blood. The receptors originated from a woman in her sixties or seventies with COVID-19, enrolled during active disease.

The V call is TRBV4-3, the J call TRBJ1-2; no definite D call. The CDR3 spans 15 residues. Trimming removed 1 base from V and 3 bases from J, with 12 bases in between. CDR1 and CDR2 (germline): LGHNA, YSLEER. The CDR3 coding sequence is TGCGCCAGCAGCCAAGGGGTAGGGAGCGACTATGGCTACACCTTC. Residues: CASSQGVGSDYGYTF.

In the case of this clone: Additional DNA sequences in this sample encode the identical CDR3. The J gene is TRBJ1-1, the V gene TRBV7-9; D not certain. Germline CDR1 reads SEHNR; CDR2 reads FQNEAQ (reference sequence). Trimming took off 3 bases at V and 4 bases at J, with 6 bases between the two ends. CDR3 length: 12 amino acids. In DNA, the CDR3 is TGTGCCAGCAGCTTTGGGCGCACTGAAGCTTTCTTT. Translating gives CASSFGRTEAFF.

The gene calls are TRBV30 and TRBJ1-6; tentatively, D is TRBD1 (5 bases). CDR1 and CDR2 from the germline V gene are GTSNPN and SVGIG (reference sequence). There are 13 residues in the CDR3. V was pared by 5 bases and J by 4 bases, with 9 bases between. CDR3 loop: CAWADSYNSPLHF. The CDR3 DNA reads TGTGCCTGGGCCGACAGTTATAATTCACCCCTCCACTTT.

The rearrangement links TRBV28 to TRBJ1-3, with TRBD1 as a possible D gene (5 bases). Trimming took 10 bases from V and 2 from J, leaving 15 bases between them. CDR1 and CDR2 from the germline V gene are MDHEN and SYDVKM. This CDR3 comprises 14 residues. CDR3 loop: CANRGRGTGNTIYF. The CDR3 bases are TGTGCCAACAGAGGACGGGGGACTGGAAACACCATATATTTT.

This clone was found once. The rearrangement links TRBV5-1 to TRBJ1-1; TRBD1 matches at 7 bases. The germline gives CDR1 SGHRS, CDR2 YFSETQ. Trimming cost V 5 bases and J 2 bases; bases outside gene matches: 6. The CDR3 loop spans 14 amino acids. The CDR3 region is CASRGGEVNTEAFF. The CDR3, as DNA: TGCGCCAGCAGAGGGGGCGAAGTAAACACTGAAGCTTTCTTT.

This clone was seen more than once but under ten times. Compared with germline, one end of the junction differs, possibly owing to a read error. The V gene is TRBV23-1, the J gene TRBJ2-7; the match to TRBD2 covers 14 bases. Being an ORF, TRBV23-1 has a function that is uncertain. CDR3 size: 18 residues. In nucleotides, the CDR3 is TGCGCCAGCAGTCAATCATCTCAGACGGGACTAGCGGGAGCACTTGTGGACTTC. Translation gives CASSQSSQTGLAGALVDF.

The chain employs TRBV6-6 and TRBJ1-1, with TRBD1 identical over 8 bases. From germline, CDR1 is MNHNY and CDR2 SVGAGI (reference sequence). The junction had 8 bases not matched to a gene; V was cut back by 7 bases and J by 4 bases. The CDR3 loop spans 14 amino acids. The CDR3 spells CASNLDRVFTEAFF. CDR3 DNA: TGTGCCAGCAACCTGGACAGGGTTTTCACTGAAGCTTTCTTT.

The J gene is TRBJ1-6, the V gene TRBV3-1 (or the pseudogene TRBV3-2), with 8 bases lining up with TRBD1. This CDR3 is 15 amino acids long. Germline CDR1 and CDR2: LGHDT and YNNKEL (reference sequence). V lost 0 bases, J lost 11 bases, and 6 bases stayed unmatched. The CDR3 DNA sequence: TGTGCCAGCAGCCAAGAGGACAGGGTTACGGCACCCCTCCACTTT. Translating gives CASSQEDRVTAPLHF.